The 30 T cell receptor beta chains listed next were all sequenced from one sample in a study of shared clonotypes between healthy human individuals. Some clones are missing from TCRdb's copy, which holds only in-frame ones; the method was immunoSEQ multiplex PCR. The sample has 2 million to 2.5 million clones, around 90% seen once. Specimen: naive CD4+ T cells from PBMCs. Subset defined: CD45RA+ positively selected. Receptor source: a man aged 18 to 35 in good health. Some clones in this sample may be carry-over from other donors' samples.

This chain links TRBV15 with TRBJ1-6; the D is unclear. Germline CDR1 is LNHNV and CDR2 is YYDKDF (reference sequence). The CDR3 is made up of 16 amino acids. V lost 6 bases, J lost 9 bases, and 21 bases lay in between. This chain's CDR3 is CATSSQGPRQFSPLHF. For the CDR3, the DNA is TGTGCCACCAGTTCCCAAGGACCGAGGCAATTTTCACCCCTCCACTTT.

This chain joins TRBV27 and TRBJ2-7; the match to TRBD1 covers 8 bases. Germline-derived CDR1 and CDR2 are MNHEY and SMNVEV (reference sequence). V lost 1 base, J lost 0 bases, and 11 bases stayed unmatched. This CDR3 region has 18 residues. The CDR3, as DNA: TGTGCCAGCAGTTTATGGGCGACAGGGGTTAGAAGCTCCTACGAGCAGTACTTC. Translated: CASSLWATGVRSSYEQYF.

The chain combines TRBV9 with TRBJ1-5; D may be TRBD1 (5 bases). V was shortened by 3 bases and J by 7 bases, with 11 bases between the two germline ends. Looked up from germline, CDR1 is SGDLS and CDR2 is YYNGEE. The CDR3 extends over 13 amino acids. CDR3 coding DNA: TGTGCCAGCAGCGACGAGGGGTACCAGCCCCAGCATTTT. As protein: CASSDEGYQPQHF.

The chain employs TRBV15 and TRBJ1-5; the D is unclear. Germline CDR1 and CDR2: LNHNV and YYDKDF (reference sequence). This CDR3 contains 13 residues. Trimming cost V 6 bases and J 6 bases, with 12 bases left between them. This CDR3 is CATSRLSAQPQHF. The CDR3, as DNA: TGTGCCACCAGTAGACTGTCGGCTCAGCCCCAGCATTTT.

The chain combines TRBV6-1 with TRBJ2-7; 8 bases map to TRBD1. Per germline, CDR1 MNHNS and CDR2 SASEGT. The CDR3 has 14 amino acids. The V gene end was trimmed by 3 bases and the J gene end by 3 bases; junction bases not matched to a gene: 4. CDR3 protein: CASSDGQGFYEQYF. CDR3 coding DNA: TGTGCCAGCAGTGACGGACAGGGCTTCTACGAGCAGTACTTC.

The rearrangement uses TRBV7-3 and TRBJ2-3; the D is unclear. CDR1 and CDR2 from the germline V gene are SGHTA and FQGTGA. This CDR3 has 13 amino acids. Trimming removed 4 bases at V and 4 bases at J, with 9 bases between. DNA for the CDR3: TGTGCCAGCAGCTCCCATCCGGCAGATACGCAGTATTTT. Protein product: CASSSHPADTQYF.

This clone was seen only once. The chain carries TRBV4-1 and TRBJ2-1; 7 bases are shared with TRBD2. Looked up from germline, CDR1 is MGHRA and CDR2 is YSYEKL. Unmatched junction bases numbered 7, after V lost 1 base and J lost 7 bases. The CDR3 is 15 amino acids. The CDR3 DNA is TGCGCCAGCAGCCAAGTTGTCAAGCGGGGAAATGAGCAGTTCTTC. It translates to CASSQVVKRGNEQFF.

Worth noting for this clone: The identical CDR3 is also encoded by other nucleotide sequences in the sample. The chain has TRBV5-1 and TRBJ1-5; 10 nucleotides agree with TRBD1. Germline V gene lookup returns CDR1 SGHRS and CDR2 YFSETQ. The CDR3 covers 14 residues. The V gene end was trimmed by 0 bases and the J gene end by 7 bases; junction bases not matched to a gene: 1. DNA for the CDR3: TGCGCCAGCAGCTTGGAGGGACAGGGGCAGCCCCAGCATTTT. The encoded protein is CASSLEGQGQPQHF.

This clone has more than one count but fewer than ten. This chain links TRBV28 with TRBJ1-1, with D hard to call. Germline lookup yields CDR1 MDHEN and CDR2 SYDVKM. V lost 2 bases, J lost 6 bases, and 7 bases lay in between. The CDR3 is 12 residues long. The CDR3: CASSLLGAEAFF. CDR3 nucleotide sequence: TGTGCCAGCAGTTTACTCGGGGCTGAAGCTTTCTTT.

The gene calls are TRBV25-1 and TRBJ2-1; no reliable D call. Looked up from germline, CDR1 is MGHDK and CDR2 is SYGVNS. Trimming left V 4 bases short and J 7 bases short, with 8 bases between. This CDR3 has 12 residues. The CDR3 protein is CASSARTNEQFF. CDR3 nucleotides: TGTGCCAGCAGTGCCCGAACGAATGAGCAGTTCTTC.

The CDR3 sequence: CASCRSRSTNEKLFF. In DNA form, the CDR3 reads TGTGCCAGCTGCCGGTCTAGGAGTACTAATGAAAAACTGTTTTTT. The chain joins TRBV28 to TRBJ1-4; no clear D. This CDR3 contains 15 residues. CDR1 MDHEN and CDR2 SYDVKM come from the germline V gene. V dropped 8 bases and J dropped 2 bases, with 15 bases sitting between them.

The count of this clone is one. This rearrangement joins TRBV5-8 to TRBJ2-5; D may be TRBD2 (6 bases). Germline-derived CDR1 and CDR2 are SGHTS and YDEGEE. CDR3 length: 14 residues. V lost 4 bases and J 1 base, leaving 11 bases between the germline ends. In DNA form, the CDR3 reads TGTGCCAGCAGCCTGGGACTGTTCCAAGAGACCCAGTACTTC. Translated: CASSLGLFQETQYF.

The rearrangement joins TRBV6-5 to TRBJ1-1; perhaps TRBD1 as D (5 bases). Germline CDR1 MNHEY, CDR2 SVGAGI. The CDR3 runs to 13 residues. Trimming pared 6 bases from V and 6 bases from J, leaving 14 bases between. The CDR3 sequence is CASSSGATPEAFF. The CDR3 DNA reads as TGTGCCAGCAGCAGCGGGGCTACCCCTGAAGCTTTCTTT.

The chain recombines TRBV6-1 with TRBJ1-5; D perhaps matches TRBD1 (5 bases). The CDR3 extends over 15 amino acids. The germline gives CDR1 MNHNS, CDR2 SASEGT. The V and J ends lost 4 bases and 4 bases respectively, with 14 bases between them. CDR3 amino acids: CASSGPGLQNQPQHF. The CDR3 DNA sequence: TGTGCCAGCAGTGGCCCGGGACTGCAAAATCAGCCCCAGCATTTT.

The V gene is TRBV18, the J gene TRBJ2-3; TRBD1 matches 12 bases. The germline CDR1 and CDR2 sequences are KGHSH and LQKENI. CDR3 length equals 18 residues. V shed 2 bases and J 4 bases; nucleotides not matched to a gene: 10. This CDR3 reads CASSPIGSGQGAADTQYF. The CDR3 bases are TGTGCCAGCTCACCAATTGGATCGGGACAGGGGGCCGCAGATACGCAGTATTTT.

V usage is TRBV27 and J usage is TRBJ1-2, with D perhaps TRBD1 (5 bases). The V end was cut by 10 bases, the J end by 4 bases, with 16 bases between. Germline CDR1 and CDR2: MNHEY and SMNVEV (reference sequence). CDR3 length: 13 residues. CDR3 sequence (DNA): TGTGCCACCGGGAGGGGTGTGGGCTATGGCTACACCTTC. This translates into CATGRGVGYGYTF.

This clone has only a few counts. The V and J genes are TRBV7-2 and TRBJ1-1; TRBD1 is a possible D gene (5 bases). Germline CDR1 reads SGHTA; CDR2 reads FQGNSA. This CDR3 is built from 14 residues. V was cut by 6 bases and J by 6 bases, with 17 bases left in between. The CDR3 spells CASRYSPRGPEAFF. CDR3 in DNA: TGTGCCAGCAGGTACTCACCCCGGGGACCTGAAGCTTTCTTT.

A note on this clone: Other DNA sequences in this specimen translate into the identical CDR3. The rearrangement links TRBV7-2 to TRBJ2-1; D is possibly TRBD2 (5 bases). CDR3 size: 14 residues. The V end lost 1 base, the J end lost 4 bases, and 8 bases lay between the germline ends. Germline V gives CDR1 SGHTA, CDR2 FQGNSA. Here the CDR3 reads CASSLGRTYNEQFF. The CDR3 DNA reads TGTGCCAGCAGCTTAGGACGGACTTACAATGAGCAGTTCTTC.

The V and J genes are TRBV7-3 and TRBJ2-7, with D possibly matching TRBD1 (6 bases). V lost 5 bases, J lost 12 bases, and 17 bases lay in between. Germline loops: CDR1 SGHTA, CDR2 FQGTGA. This CDR3 contains 12 residues. CDR3 residues: CASSPHQGTLYF. The DNA for the CDR3 is TGTGCCAGCAGCCCCCACCAGGGGACGCTGTACTTC.

The J gene is TRBJ1-1, the V gene TRBV5-1, with a tentative D call TRBD1 (6 bases). Germline V gene sequence: CDR1 SGHRS, CDR2 YFSETQ. V was trimmed by 1 base and J by 6 bases, leaving 16 bases between them. The CDR3 is made up of 15 amino acids. Written as DNA, the CDR3 is TGCGCCAGCAGCTTGCTGAGTAGGGGGTTGGCTGAAGCTTTCTTT. It yields the protein CASSLLSRGLAEAFF. Drawing the rest from reference TRBV5-1 and TRBJ1-1, the complete variable domain is KAGVTQTPRYLIKTRGQQVTLSCSPISGHRSVSWYQQTPGQGLQFLFEYFSETQRNKGNFPGRFSGRQFSNSRSEMNVSTLELGDSALYLCASSLLSRGLAEAFFGQGTRLTVV.

This chain joins TRBV10-3 and TRBJ2-1; TRBD1 matches at 9 bases. This CDR3 is 14 amino acids long. Germline trimming cut 4 bases from V and 6 bases from J; bases unmatched to any gene: 4. Germline V lookup: CDR1 ENHRY, CDR2 SYGVKD. The CDR3 nucleotides read TGTGCCATCAGTGGGACAGGGGTCGGCAATGAGCAGTTCTTC. Amino acid sequence: CAISGTGVGNEQFF.

The rearrangement uses TRBV10-2 and TRBJ2-1; D gene ambiguous. Germline V gene lookup returns CDR1 WSHSY and CDR2 SAAADI. The CDR3 spans 15 residues. The germline V and J ends were trimmed by 4 bases and 0 bases, with 10 bases remaining between them. In nucleotides, the CDR3 is TGCGCCAGCAGTGGGGCGAAGAGCTCCTACAATGAGCAGTTCTTC. It codes for CASSGAKSSYNEQFF.

The rearrangement links TRBV27 to TRBJ2-1; 12 nucleotides line up with TRBD2. Looked up from germline, CDR1 is MNHEY and CDR2 is SMNVEV (reference sequence). V shed 6 bases and J 15 bases; nucleotides not matched to a gene: 9. CDR3 size: 13 residues. CDR3 sequence (DNA): TGTGCCAGCAGCTCCCGACTAGCGGGAGTTCGGTTCTTC. It encodes CASSSRLAGVRFF.

The chain joins TRBV10-1 to TRBJ2-2; 11 nucleotides align to TRBD2. V trimming: 4 bases; J trimming: 6 bases; junction bases outside the gene matches: 10. CDR3 length: 17 residues. Germline CDR1 and CDR2: WNHNN and SYGVQD (reference sequence). CDR3 coding DNA: TGCGCCAGCAGTGCCCAAAGGGGGACTAGCGGCTCCGGGGAGCTGTTTTTT. Translated, it gives CASSAQRGTSGSGELFF.

The CDR3 DNA is TGTGCCAGCAGTACGGGGACAGCCATATATGGCTACACCTTC. It encodes CASSTGTAIYGYTF. The rearrangement joins TRBV6-5 to TRBJ1-2; 7 positions match TRBD1. The CDR3 runs to 14 residues. V dropped 5 bases and J dropped 5; count of bases not matched to a gene: 8. Germline V gene lookup returns CDR1 MNHEY and CDR2 SVGAGI.

The count of this clone is one. This chain uses TRBV6-6 with TRBJ1-5; TRBD1 matches at 7 bases. V lost 6 bases to trimming and J lost 2 bases; unmatched junction nucleotides: 4. The CDR3 sequence is 14 residues long. Germline V gene data show CDR1 as MNHNY and CDR2 as SVGAGI (reference sequence). CDR3 DNA sequence: TGTGCCAGCAGGACTGGACAGGGCAATCAGCCCCAGCATTTT. It encodes CASRTGQGNQPQHF.

The chain carries TRBV5-1 and TRBJ2-7; D is uncertain. V shed 0 bases and J shed 0 bases, with 10 bases lying between them. Germline CDR1 and CDR2: SGHRS and YFSETQ. The CDR3 is made up of 15 amino acids. CDR3 loop: CASSLVPNPSYEQYF. The DNA of the CDR3 is TGCGCCAGCAGCTTGGTCCCAAATCCCTCCTACGAGCAGTACTTC.

The CDR3 DNA reads TGTGCCAGCTCACATCGTACTGGCGGGAGCTCACCTTGGTCCTACAATGAGCAGTTCTTC. It codes for CASSHRTGGSSPWSYNEQFF. This chain uses TRBV18 with TRBJ2-1; 7 nucleotides align to TRBD2. J was trimmed by 1 base and V by 4 bases; bases with no gene match: 19. This CDR3 comprises 20 residues. Looked up from germline, CDR1 is KGHSH and CDR2 is LQKENI. The full variable domain, in which reference TRBV18 and TRBJ2-1 provide the parts outside the CDR3, is NAGVMQNPRHLVRRRGQEARLRCSPMKGHSHVYWYRQLPEEGLKFMVYLQKENIIDESGMPKERFSAEFPKEGPSILRIQQVVRGDSAAYFCASSHRTGGSSPWSYNEQFFGPGTRLTVL.

The chain combines TRBV6-5 with TRBJ1-2; TRBD1 aligns across 7 bases. The CDR3 runs 13 residues. The junction had 3 bases not matched to a gene; V was cut back by 4 bases and J by 4 bases. The germline gives CDR1 MNHEY, CDR2 SVGAGI. CDR3 protein: CASSFRDSYGYTF. The CDR3 DNA follows: TGTGCCAGCAGTTTTAGGGACAGCTATGGCTACACCTTC.

This clone was recorded once. This chain joins TRBV6-5 and TRBJ2-3; D gene unclear. The CDR3 is 9 residues long. Looked up from germline, CDR1 is MNHEY and CDR2 is SVGAGI. The germline V and J ends were trimmed by 6 bases and 14 bases, with 9 bases remaining between them. The CDR3 sequence is CASRIRRYF. CDR3 nucleotides: TGTGCCAGCAGGATTAGGCGGTATTTT.